This T cell receptor (beta chain) was found in a study of beta chain features in type 1 diabetes. Study information: The samples had 85 million to 130 million sorted cells examined in all.

Sequencing targeted expressed TCRB transcripts, as all isolated RNA had been reverse transcribed. Naive, central memory and regulatory T cell samples produced a mean of about 3.5 million reads. Assay: immunoSEQ multiplex PCR; the TCRdb copy retains only in-frame clones and omits some. Of approximately 170,000 clones listed, approximately 9% are singletons. V lost 5 bases and J lost 0, with 10 bases in between. This CDR3 has 14 amino acids. Per germline, CDR1 SGHAT and CDR2 FQDESV (reference sequence). The rearrangement links TRBV11-1 to TRBJ1-2; D remains ambiguous. The clonotype originates from a woman younger than 35 in good health. Sequencing used central memory CD4+ T cells from blood. The CDR3 sequence is CASSRHSSNYGYTF. CDR3 DNA: TGTGCCAGCAGCCGACACTCTTCTAACTATGGCTACACCTTC.